The following is a T cell receptor beta chain sequence with its context. These data are taken from a study of blood T cell repertoires in COVID-19. As for the study in general: From the United States, Italy and Spain came samples of acute and convalescent COVID-19. Sources were T cells, B-cell-depleted T cells, or PBMCs; the material itself was cDNA or gDNA.

Original handling: How many nucleated cells were present was estimated from reference gene primer amplification. Profiled with immunoSEQ multiplex PCR; TCRdb holds only in-frame clones, not every one. That table gives V, J and clone size, and the DNA gave D and trimming. The data contain about 200,000 clones, approximately 81% of them singletons. The specimen sequenced was peripheral blood. This clonotype originated in a woman of 80 years or more with acute or convalescent COVID-19.

CDR3 region: CASSLFSSNEQFF. Written as DNA, the CDR3 is TGTGCCAGCAGCCTATTCTCGTCCAATGAGCAGTTCTTC. The chain carries TRBV11-3 and TRBJ2-1; D gene unclear. Per germline, CDR1 SGHNT and CDR2 YENEEA. The CDR3 runs to 13 residues. V lost 5 bases and J 6 bases, leaving 11 bases between the germline ends.